These T cell receptor beta chains were read from a single sample in a study of cytomegalovirus exposure and HLA in healthy donors. Assay used: immunoSEQ multiplex PCR; TCRdb lists only in-frame clones, some missing. This sample has about 120,000 clones, with about 70% found just once. Sequencing used PBMCs. These TCRs come from a human donor in good health. The CDR3 runs from the conserved cysteine through the conserved F or W. The order of the fields is V gene, J gene, D gene, clone size, CDR3 protein, CDR3 DNA. The D gene is left open where the match is weak. Expanded clones are given a class, and other clones once, few, many or no size at all.

V gene: TRBV5-1; J gene: TRBJ2-7; D gene: TRBD1; clone size: -; CDR3 protein: CASSPGQVVYEQYF; CDR3 DNA: TGCGCCAGCAGCCCGGGACAGGTCGTCTACGAGCAGTACTTC
V gene: TRBV10-2; J gene: TRBJ2-7; D gene: TRBD1; clone size: -; CDR3 protein: CASSDKGGAYSYEQYF; CDR3 DNA: TGCGCCAGCAGCGACAAAGGGGGCGCTTACTCCTACGAGCAGTACTTC
V gene: TRBV5-1; J gene: TRBJ2-7; D gene: -; clone size: -; CDR3 protein: CASRSTYSSYEQYF; CDR3 DNA: TGCGCCAGCAGGTCAACCTACAGCTCCTACGAGCAGTACTTC
V gene: TRBV6-1; J gene: TRBJ2-5; D gene: -; clone size: -; CDR3 protein: CASSNSGFETQYF; CDR3 DNA: TGTGCCAGCAGTAACTCAGGGTTTGAGACCCAGTACTTC
V gene: TRBV4-1; J gene: TRBJ2-2; D gene: -; clone size: -; CDR3 protein: CASSQDLPPHTGELFF; CDR3 DNA: TGCGCCAGCAGCCAAGATCTCCCCCCCCACACCGGGGAGCTGTTTTTT
V gene: TRBV12-5; J gene: TRBJ1-2; D gene: TRBD1; clone size: -; CDR3 protein: CASGLGQGTYYGYTF; CDR3 DNA: TGTGCTAGTGGTTTAGGACAGGGCACGTACTATGGCTACACCTTC
V gene: TRBV7-6; J gene: TRBJ2-7; D gene: TRBD2; clone size: once; CDR3 protein: CASSLAPGTRKPYEQYF; CDR3 DNA: TGTGCCAGCAGCTTAGCCCCCGGGACTAGGAAACCCTACGAGCAGTACTTC
V gene: TRBV28; J gene: TRBJ1-2; D gene: TRBD1; clone size: -; CDR3 protein: CATLTGANYGYTF; CDR3 DNA: TGTGCCACCCTGACAGGGGCTAACTATGGCTACACCTTC
V gene: TRBV7-9; J gene: TRBJ2-4; D gene: -; clone size: -; CDR3 protein: CASSLYGGKAGVAKNIQYF; CDR3 DNA: TGTGCCAGCAGCTTATATGGGGGGAAAGCCGGAGTAGCCAAAAACATTCAGTACTTC
V gene: TRBV28; J gene: TRBJ1-5; D gene: -; clone size: -; CDR3 protein: CASSSPYSAQWPQHF; CDR3 DNA: TGTGCCAGCAGTTCCCCCTACAGTGCCCAATGGCCCCAGCATTTT
V gene: TRBV27; J gene: TRBJ2-3; D gene: TRBD2; clone size: few; CDR3 protein: CASSLRLAGVDTQYF; CDR3 DNA: TGTGCCAGCAGTTTACGACTAGCGGGAGTCGACACGCAGTATTTT
V gene: TRBV10-3; J gene: TRBJ2-4; D gene: -; clone size: -; CDR3 protein: CAISESRGSAAKNIQYF; CDR3 DNA: TGTGCCATCAGTGAGTCGAGGGGGTCAGCGGCCAAAAACATTCAGTACTTC
V gene: TRBV9; J gene: TRBJ2-2; D gene: -; clone size: -; CDR3 protein: CASSSPTGRGGYVAGELFF; CDR3 DNA: TGTGCCAGCAGCTCGCCGACGGGCCGAGGAGGGTATGTGGCCGGGGAGCTGTTTTTT
V gene: TRBV11-2; J gene: TRBJ1-2; D gene: TRBD1; clone size: -; CDR3 protein: CASSGQVMGYTF; CDR3 DNA: TGTGCCAGCAGTGGACAGGTGATGGGCTACACCTTC
V gene: TRBV5-4; J gene: TRBJ2-7; D gene: -; clone size: once; CDR3 protein: CASSTGSGYEQYF; CDR3 DNA: TGTGCCAGCAGCACTGGTAGCGGATACGAGCAGTACTTC
V gene: TRBV28; J gene: TRBJ2-2; D gene: TRBD1; clone size: -; CDR3 protein: CASSRQGNTGELFF; CDR3 DNA: TGTGCCAGCAGCCGACAGGGAAATACCGGGGAGCTGTTTTTT
V gene: TRBV6-5; J gene: TRBJ1-2; D gene: -; clone size: -; CDR3 protein: CASSCGLGSYYGYTF; CDR3 DNA: TGTGCCAGCAGTTGCGGGTTGGGGAGCTACTATGGCTACACCTTC
V gene: TRBV6-1; J gene: TRBJ2-6; D gene: -; clone size: -; CDR3 protein: CASTKSGANVLTF; CDR3 DNA: TGTGCCAGCACCAAATCTGGGGCCAACGTCCTGACTTTC
V gene: TRBV19; J gene: TRBJ2-1; D gene: TRBD2; clone size: -; CDR3 protein: CASSNRQGKPTSGRWNEQFF; CDR3 DNA: TGTGCCAGTAGTAATCGACAGGGCAAACCCACTAGCGGGAGGTGGAATGAGCAGTTCTTC
V gene: TRBV7-3; J gene: TRBJ1-1; D gene: -; clone size: -; CDR3 protein: CASSLGGGEGTEAFF; CDR3 DNA: TGTGCCAGCAGCCTGGGCGGGGGCGAGGGCACTGAAGCTTTCTTT
V gene: TRBV15; J gene: TRBJ2-1; D gene: -; clone size: -; CDR3 protein: CATSRTSEGAGEQFF; CDR3 DNA: TGTGCCACCAGCAGGACCTCAGAAGGGGCAGGTGAGCAGTTCTTC
V gene: TRBV9; J gene: TRBJ2-7; D gene: TRBD1; clone size: -; CDR3 protein: CASSVTGVESYEQYF; CDR3 DNA: TGTGCCAGCAGCGTAACAGGGGTGGAATCTTACGAGCAGTACTTC
V gene: TRBV4-1; J gene: TRBJ2-3; D gene: TRBD2; clone size: once; CDR3 protein: CASSQIGTSGAMISTDTQYF; CDR3 DNA: TGCGCCAGCAGCCAAATCGGGACTAGCGGGGCGATGATTAGCACAGATACGCAGTATTTT
V gene: TRBV5-1; J gene: TRBJ2-1; D gene: TRBD2; clone size: -; CDR3 protein: CASSLVSSGRVNNEQFF; CDR3 DNA: TGCGCCAGCAGCTTGGTCTCTAGCGGGAGGGTTAACAATGAGCAGTTCTTC
V gene: TRBV6-1; J gene: TRBJ1-1; D gene: -; clone size: few; CDR3 protein: CASNSPRRGNHEAFF; CDR3 DNA: TGTGCCAGCAATTCCCCAAGAAGGGGGAATCATGAAGCTTTCTTT
V gene: TRBV11-2; J gene: TRBJ2-7; D gene: TRBD1; clone size: -; CDR3 protein: CASSLGVDRGRREQYF; CDR3 DNA: TGTGCCAGCAGCTTAGGCGTGGACAGGGGACGGCGCGAGCAGTACTTC
V gene: TRBV9; J gene: TRBJ2-1; D gene: -; clone size: -; CDR3 protein: CASSLARSSYNEQFF; CDR3 DNA: TGTGCCAGCAGCCTAGCGCGTAGCTCCTACAATGAGCAGTTCTTC
V gene: TRBV4-1; J gene: TRBJ2-7; D gene: TRBD1; clone size: -; CDR3 protein: CASSQDVTGGINEQYF; CDR3 DNA: TGCGCCAGCAGCCAAGATGTCACAGGGGGCATCAACGAGCAGTACTTC
V gene: TRBV4-3; J gene: TRBJ2-2; D gene: TRBD1; clone size: -; CDR3 protein: CASSLQGANSRELFF; CDR3 DNA: TGCGCCAGCAGCCTACAGGGGGCAAACTCCAGGGAGCTGTTTTTT
V gene: TRBV27; J gene: TRBJ1-1; D gene: TRBD1; clone size: -; CDR3 protein: CASSTSITGTGLAFF; CDR3 DNA: TGTGCCAGCAGTACAAGCATTACGGGGACAGGGCTAGCTTTCTTT
V gene: TRBV7-9; J gene: TRBJ2-3; D gene: TRBD2; clone size: -; CDR3 protein: CASSLIASGASSTDTQYF; CDR3 DNA: TGTGCCAGCAGCTTAATTGCTAGCGGGGCTAGTAGCACAGATACGCAGTATTTT
V gene: TRBV6-6; J gene: TRBJ1-1; D gene: TRBD1; clone size: few; CDR3 protein: CASIETGGRDGAFF; CDR3 DNA: TGTGCCAGCATTGAGACAGGGGGTAGGGACGGGGCTTTCTTT
V gene: TRBV2; J gene: TRBJ1-1; D gene: TRBD1; clone size: few; CDR3 protein: CARATRQGASGTEAFF; CDR3 DNA: TGTGCCAGAGCGACGCGACAGGGGGCTTCTGGTACTGAAGCTTTCTTT
V gene: TRBV7-9; J gene: TRBJ1-4; D gene: -; clone size: -; CDR3 protein: CASSLSRNEKLFF; CDR3 DNA: TGTGCCAGCAGCTTGAGCCGTAATGAAAAACTGTTTTTT
V gene: TRBV7-2; J gene: TRBJ2-7; D gene: -; clone size: -; CDR3 protein: CASSLGQPYEQYF; CDR3 DNA: TGTGCCAGCAGCTTAGGACAGCCCTACGAGCAGTACTTC
V gene: TRBV11-2; J gene: TRBJ1-6; D gene: -; clone size: -; CDR3 protein: CASSETTVFGSPLHF; CDR3 DNA: TGTGCCAGCAGCGAAACGACAGTGTTTGGATCACCCCTCCACTTT
V gene: TRBV6-1; J gene: TRBJ2-5; D gene: TRBD1; clone size: -; CDR3 protein: CASSSGTGVQETQYF; CDR3 DNA: TGTGCCAGCAGCTCCGGGACAGGGGTACAAGAGACCCAGTACTTC
V gene: TRBV2; J gene: TRBJ1-2; D gene: -; clone size: -; CDR3 protein: CASKEQGYGYTF; CDR3 DNA: TGTGCCAGCAAGGAACAGGGCTATGGCTACACCTTC
V gene: TRBV18; J gene: TRBJ2-1; D gene: TRBD1; clone size: few; CDR3 protein: CASSPVGQGAWEQFF; CDR3 DNA: TGTGCCAGCTCACCAGTGGGGCAGGGGGCATGGGAGCAGTTCTTC
V gene: TRBV30; J gene: TRBJ1-4; D gene: -; clone size: -; CDR3 protein: CAWSVRSSTNEKLFF; CDR3 DNA: TGTGCCTGGAGTGTACGCAGTTCAACTAATGAAAAACTGTTTTTT
V gene: TRBV27; J gene: TRBJ1-2; D gene: -; clone size: once; CDR3 protein: CASSLYPGVNYGYTF; CDR3 DNA: TGTGCCAGCAGTTTATACCCAGGGGTTAACTATGGCTACACCTTC
V gene: TRBV6-1; J gene: TRBJ1-2; D gene: TRBD1; clone size: once; CDR3 protein: CASSERLGQGDYGYTF; CDR3 DNA: TGTGCCAGCAGTGAACGGTTGGGACAGGGAGACTATGGCTACACCTTC